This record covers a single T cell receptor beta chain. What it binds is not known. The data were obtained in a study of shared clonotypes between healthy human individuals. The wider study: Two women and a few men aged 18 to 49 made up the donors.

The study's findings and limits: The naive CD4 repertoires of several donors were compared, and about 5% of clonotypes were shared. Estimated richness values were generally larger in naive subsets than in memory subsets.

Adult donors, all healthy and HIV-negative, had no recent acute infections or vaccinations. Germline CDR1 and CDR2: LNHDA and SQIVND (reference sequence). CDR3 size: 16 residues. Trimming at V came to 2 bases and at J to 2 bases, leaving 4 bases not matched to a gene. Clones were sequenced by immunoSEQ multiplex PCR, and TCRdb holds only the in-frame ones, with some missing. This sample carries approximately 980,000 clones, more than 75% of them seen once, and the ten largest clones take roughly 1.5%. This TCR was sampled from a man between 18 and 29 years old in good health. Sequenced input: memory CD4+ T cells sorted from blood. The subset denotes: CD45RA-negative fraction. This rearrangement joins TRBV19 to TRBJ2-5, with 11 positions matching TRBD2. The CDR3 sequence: CASSILLAGGQETQYF. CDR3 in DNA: TGTGCCAGTAGTATACTTCTAGCGGGAGGACAAGAGACCCAGTACTTC.